This TCR beta chain is from a study of blood T cell repertoires in COVID-19. At the level of the study: Acute and convalescent COVID-19 samples came from the United States, Italy and Spain.

The CDR3 contains 16 residues. Trimming removed 3 bases at V and 1 base at J, with 15 bases between. Germline V gives CDR1 MDHEN, CDR2 SYDVKM. In the original analysis: Amplification of reference gene primers was used by the study to estimate nucleated cell counts. Profiled with immunoSEQ multiplex PCR; TCRdb holds only in-frame clones, not every one. V, J and clone size were drawn from that table, and D and trimming were deduced from the DNA. The sample has about 210,000 clones, roughly nine tenths seen once. This chain uses TRBV28 with TRBJ2-5; D is unresolved. The sequence came from a man between 35 and 55 years old with acute or convalescent COVID-19. Sequencing was done on a sample of peripheral blood. CDR3 sequence: CASSFDRVASQETQYF. In DNA form, the CDR3 reads TGTGCCAGCAGTTTCGACCGGGTGGCCTCCCAAGAGACCCAGTACTTC. Using reference TRBV28 and TRBJ2-5 for the parts outside the CDR3, the full variable domain is DVKVTQSSRYLVKRTGEKVFLECVQDMDHENMFWYRQDPGLGLRLIYFSYDVKMKEKGDIPEGYSVSREKKERFSLILESASTNQTSMYLCASSFDRVASQETQYFGPGTRLLVL.